Listed below are T cell receptor beta chains from one sample, sequenced in a study of T cells in Graves' hyperthyroidism and ophthalmopathy. MiXCR, run by TCRdb on the multiplex PCR reads, gives a single entry per CDR3 protein. The sample lists around 300,000 distinct CDR3 sequences, approximately 15% occurring once. Source material: blood. These TCRs come from a woman aged 30 to 39 with Graves' hyperthyroidism. Both conserved end residues are part of each CDR3. D genes are given only for firm matches. Clone size is not always given. Where it is, it says once, few, many or a class for expanded clones.

. TRBJ2-1 many TRBV30 CAWSWDWTDEQFF
. TRBJ2-1 . TRBV7-9 CASSDQVGGYNEQFF
. TRBJ2-7 . TRBV18 CASSPLAWDEQYF
. TRBJ2-7 many TRBV28 CASRRGGSSYEQYF
TRBD2 TRBJ2-3 . TRBV12-5 CASGLGSGRPDTQYF
. TRBJ1-5 many TRBV20-1 CSARVGGERGNQPQHF
. TRBJ2-3 . TRBV9 CASSPKPIGDTQYF
. TRBJ2-5 many TRBV6-1 CASSGDFQETQYF
. TRBJ2-2 few TRBV10-2 CASSAVRLAGVGEPFF
TRBD1 TRBJ2-5 many TRBV7-9 CASSHGQGERGLETQYF
. TRBJ2-7 many TRBV6-1 CASSDVGAAYEQYF
. TRBJ1-1 many TRBV6-1 CASNEDGSTNTEAFF
. TRBJ2-1 . TRBV12-3/TRBV12-4 CASSFLGVEQFF
. TRBJ2-2 many TRBV27 CASSLERDWTRRELFF
TRBD1 TRBJ2-7 many TRBV20-1 CSARDRGAPYEQYF
. TRBJ2-7 many TRBV15 CATSRTRASEQYF
TRBD2 TRBJ2-1 many TRBV5-1 CASGTSYSNEQFF
. TRBJ1-1 . TRBV6-1 CASSEADSSSGAFF
. TRBJ1-5 few TRBV30 CAWRGKGASTQHF
TRBD1 TRBJ1-5 many TRBV12-5 CARPGTENQPQHF
. TRBJ2-1 many TRBV7-3 CASSLGRVGSKNNEQFF
. TRBJ1-4 few TRBV27 CASGRPGTAEKLFF
. TRBJ2-7 many TRBV6-1 CASSDLPGFTGTHYEQYF
. TRBJ2-1 many TRBV12-3/TRBV12-4 CASNIREIDNEQFF
. TRBJ2-5 many TRBV12-3/TRBV12-4 CASSRQIETQYF
. TRBJ1-2 many TRBV2 CASMFASGYTF
. TRBJ2-1 . TRBV7-9 CASGLPGASYNEQFF
. TRBJ2-3 many TRBV6-1 CASSYRESTDTQYF
TRBD1 TRBJ2-1 few TRBV12-3/TRBV12-4 CASSQGAGNEQFF
TRBD1 TRBJ1-1 many TRBV6-2/TRBV6-3 CASSYPSGTGIENTEAFF
. TRBJ1-3 many TRBV12-3/TRBV12-4 CASSGSSGNTIYF
TRBD2 TRBJ2-7 . TRBV25-1 CASSEWPAGALGEQYF
. TRBJ2-7 many TRBV11-2 CASSQGGFYEQYF
. TRBJ2-5 many TRBV20-1 CSAREVRQGVETQYF
TRBD2 TRBJ2-3 . TRBV25-1 CASSTRTSGRAATQYF
TRBD2 TRBJ2-1 many TRBV18 CASSEGLAGVEQFF
. TRBJ2-4 . TRBV20-1 CSARDDGGVWDIQYF
. TRBJ1-1 . TRBV12-3/TRBV12-4 CASSMAGRLAFF
TRBD1 TRBJ1-5 many TRBV28 CASSLADRGAIQPQHF
. TRBJ2-1 many TRBV7-3 CASSSKRKRDNEQFF
. TRBJ2-7 many TRBV6-1 CASSSGGLIYEQYF
. TRBJ1-2 few TRBV20-1 CSATGANYGYTF
. TRBJ1-2 few TRBV7-3 CASSHSPGYGYTF
TRBD1 TRBJ2-1 many TRBV20-1 CSARDQGVDEQFF
. TRBJ2-6 once TRBV9 CASSVDGGAGANVLTF
. TRBJ1-1 many TRBV6-5 CASSYSAGFSNTEAFF
. TRBJ2-1 many TRBV6-5 CASSYSNELQGGNEQFF
TRBD1 TRBJ2-3 many TRBV28 CASSLDRGSARDTQYF
TRBD2 TRBJ2-7 few TRBV20-1 CSARRLLAGTYEQYF
TRBD1 TRBJ1-2 many TRBV28 CASSPVRTGPYGYTF
TRBD2 TRBJ2-3 few TRBV3-1 CASSVGPGGLTDTQYF
. TRBJ1-5 many TRBV30 CACDGSNQPQHF
TRBD1 TRBJ1-1 few TRBV6-1 CASSDGTDLSTEAFF
TRBD2 TRBJ2-5 . TRBV30 CAWSLGGGLQETQYF
TRBD1 TRBJ2-7 . TRBV27 CASSRQGANEQYF
TRBD2 TRBJ2-5 few TRBV18 CASSPAGAQETQYF
. TRBJ2-5 few TRBV9 CASSILEWTQYF
. TRBJ2-4 few TRBV18 CASPPLAKNIQYF